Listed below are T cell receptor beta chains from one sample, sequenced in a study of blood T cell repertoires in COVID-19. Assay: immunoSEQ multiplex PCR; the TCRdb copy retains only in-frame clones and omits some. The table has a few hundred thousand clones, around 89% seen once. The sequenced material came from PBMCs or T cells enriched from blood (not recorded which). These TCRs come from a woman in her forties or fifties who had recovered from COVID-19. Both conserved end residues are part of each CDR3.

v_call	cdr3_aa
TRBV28	CASSFQAGATSYEQYF
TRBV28	CASRSTSGSNQETQYF
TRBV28	CASSTGLPTHNEQFF
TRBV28	CASSLSSKETQYF
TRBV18	CASSPDGFYEQFF
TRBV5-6	CASSLGAGGDEQFF
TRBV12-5	CASGPGGNQPQHF
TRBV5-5	CASSSTVRNTEAFF
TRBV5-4	CASSPMGSNSYEQYF
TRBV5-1	CASSTSGTSQETQYF
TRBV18	CASSLSLGGTLHF
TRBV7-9	CARVVLDNTGELFF
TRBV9	CASSGGSGELFF
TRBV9	CASSDPGQRNTIYF
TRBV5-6	CASSPGTAYEQYF
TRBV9	CASSQQGGILGYTF
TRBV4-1	CASSQSDAGGEKLFF
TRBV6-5	CASSYAVGGRKLFF
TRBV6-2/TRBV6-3	CASSERSYPPEIEAFF
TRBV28	CASSSTGAGQETQYF
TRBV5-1	CASSSGSSGITDTQYF
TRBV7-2	CASTTNSYNEQFF
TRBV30	CAWNYIGGGPLAKNIQYF
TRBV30	CAWRPDRLNTEAFF